Detailed here is one T cell receptor beta chain. A junction end diverges from the germline sequence, so it may reflect a read error. Only in-frame clones appear in the TCRdb table, and some are missing; sequencing was by immunoSEQ multiplex PCR. This table has 11,000 to 15,000 clones, roughly 92% appearing once. Germline CDR1 MDHEN, CDR2 SYDVKM. The CDR3 sequence is 14 residues long. The sample originates from a study of OX40 agonist ivuxolimab in advanced cancers. The chain combines TRBV28 with TRBJ1-4, with D possibly TRBD1 on 5 matching bases. The clonotype was recovered from an adult with an advanced solid tumor such as melanoma, head and neck, liver or kidney cancer. Sample: CD4+ or CD8+ T cells sorted from blood, taken in a trial of the OX40 agonist ivuxolimab. CDR3 sequence (DNA): TGTGCCAGCACCCAAAGGGGTCCCATACCCGGGGCTGTTTTT. The encoded protein is CASTQRGPIPGAVF. The variable domain in full, completed from reference TRBV28 and TRBJ1-4, reads DVKVTQSSRYLVKRTGEKVFLECVQDMDHENMFWYRQDPGLGLRLIYFSYDVKMKEKGDIPEGYSVSREKKERFSLILESASTNQTSMYLCASTQRGPIPGAVFGSGTQLSVL.